This paragraph covers one T cell receptor (beta chain) sequence. This clonotype has at least ten counts. The antigen this receptor binds is unknown. It has no much larger one-base neighbor in the sample; base qualities were not kept. The data were taken from a study of T cell repertoires in cytomegalovirus infection (dated by TCRdb to the late 2010s). Background for the entire study: Because public TCR beta signatures pointed to carriage of CMV infection together with the matching HLA type, the HLA type of each donor mattered for the analysis. Here is what the overall study found, with its caveats: Carriers of CMV infection plus the relevant HLA type were discriminated by the cumulative frequency of public TCR beta family members in the study cohort and in an independent roughly 370-donor cohort. In the ex vivo response, HLA-C-restricted CMV-specific TCR beta clonotypes were dominant, and in two of eight donors the single most frequent clonotype came from this HLA-C-restricted group.

The reads were generated on an Illumina HiSeq 1500. Through fastp at Q25 and MiXCR, TCRdb rebuilt clones from the public reads, retaining in-frame beta chains. Identical CDR3 protein sequences are pooled into one entry, listed with their most common genes and DNA. Here the sample has under 600,000 distinct CDR3 sequences; 16% occur a single time. More than 20% of the sample goes to the ten largest clones. This TCR was recovered from a human donor in good health (CMV status not recorded). Some clones in this sample may be carry-over from other donors' samples. What was sequenced was CD8+ T cells from PBMCs.

The CDR3 amino acid sequence is: CASQLTGGKNQPQHF. Read as DNA, the sequence is TGTGCCAGCCAGCTTACAGGGGGAAAGAATCAGCCCCAGCATTTT. The sequence links TRBV7-9 to TRBJ1-5, and TRBD1 aligns with 8 junction nucleotides. CDR1 and CDR2 are drawn from the germline V gene (reference sequence): SEHNR, FQNEAQ. Ends trimmed: V by 8 bases, J by 4 bases; bases unmatched to a gene: 10. The CDR3 measures 15 amino acids from cysteine to phenylalanine. Of the read, only the CDR3 DNA is kept; its 45 bases are in frame from base 1.